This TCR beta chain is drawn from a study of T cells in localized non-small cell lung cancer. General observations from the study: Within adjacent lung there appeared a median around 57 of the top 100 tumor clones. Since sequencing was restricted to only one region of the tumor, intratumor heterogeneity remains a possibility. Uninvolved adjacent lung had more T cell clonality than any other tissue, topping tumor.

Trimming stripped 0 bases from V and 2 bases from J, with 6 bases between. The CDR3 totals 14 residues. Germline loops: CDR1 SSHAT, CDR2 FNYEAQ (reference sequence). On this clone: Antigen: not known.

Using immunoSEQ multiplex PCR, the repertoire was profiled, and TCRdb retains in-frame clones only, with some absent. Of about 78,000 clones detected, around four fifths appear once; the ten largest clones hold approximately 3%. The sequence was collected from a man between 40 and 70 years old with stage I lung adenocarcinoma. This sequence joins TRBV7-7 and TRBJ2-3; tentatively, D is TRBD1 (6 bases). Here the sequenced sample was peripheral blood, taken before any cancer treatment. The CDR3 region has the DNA TGTGCCAGCAGCTTAGCGGGGGCCACAGATACGCAGTATTTT. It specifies CASSLAGATDTQYF.